This T cell receptor (beta chain) was captured by sequencing in a study of blood T cell repertoires in COVID-19. At the level of the study: The United States, Italy and Spain supplied acute and convalescent COVID-19 samples.

Study processing details: Reference gene primer amplification gave nucleated cell count estimates. Profiling relied on immunoSEQ multiplex PCR, and the TCRdb table lists in-frame clones only, not all of them. V and J calls and clone size come straight from that table; D and trimming were deduced from the DNA. This table holds roughly 100,000 clones, 70% to 80% found once. The CDR3 has 15 residues. Trimming removed 6 bases from V and 3 bases from J, with 15 bases in between. Germline V lookup: CDR1 MNHEY, CDR2 SVGAGI. This TCR came from a human donor with acute or convalescent COVID-19. The donor label of this sample is uncertain. Sequenced sample: peripheral blood. The V and J genes are TRBV6-5 and TRBJ1-5; D perhaps matches TRBD1 (6 bases). In DNA, the CDR3 is TGTGCCAGCAGAGACGCCTTGGGGGCCAATCAGCCCCAGCATTTT. Its protein is CASRDALGANQPQHF.